These T cell receptor beta chains were read from a single sample in a study of T cell responses to AZD1222 COVID-19 vaccine. Sequenced by immunoSEQ multiplex PCR; TCRdb stores in-frame clones only, minus some. Of some 150,000 clones listed, about 91% are singletons. Source: peripheral blood, taken on day 0 of MenACWY control vaccination. These receptor sequences come from an adult in good health. The CDR3 runs from the conserved cysteine through the conserved F or W. A D gene is named only where the DNA matches it firmly. Some rows mark clone size as missing; the rest say once, few, many or name a class of expanded clone.

-	TRBV29-1	-	TRBJ1-2	CSVDQVGTNYGYTF	TGCAGCGTTGACCAGGTCGGAACTAACTATGGCTACACCTTC
TRBD1	TRBV4-1	many	TRBJ1-1	CASSPSGTGNTEAFF	TGCGCCAGCAGCCCGTCGGGGACAGGGAACACTGAAGCTTTCTTT
TRBD2	TRBV9	-	TRBJ2-1	CASSGTSGGPSYNEQFF	TGTGCCAGCAGCGGGACTAGCGGGGGACCATCCTACAATGAGCAGTTCTTC
-	TRBV7-2	-	TRBJ2-5	CASSRWRETQYF	TGTGCCAGCAGTCGCTGGCGAGAGACCCAGTACTTC
TRBD2	TRBV16	once	TRBJ2-1	CASSQSVTGTSGRNEQFF	TGTGCCAGCAGCCAATCTGTAACCGGGACTAGCGGTAGGAATGAGCAGTTCTTC
-	TRBV12-3/TRBV12-4	-	TRBJ2-7	CASSLGTVYEQYF	TGTGCCAGCAGTTTAGGGACAGTCTACGAGCAGTACTTC
-	TRBV7-8	few	TRBJ2-2	CASSLRQVVLTGELFF	TGTGCCAGCAGCTTACGACAGGTGGTGCTCACCGGGGAGCTGTTTTTT
TRBD2	TRBV14	-	TRBJ2-1	CASSQDWASGSHEQFF	TGTGCCAGCAGCCAAGACTGGGCTAGCGGGAGCCATGAGCAGTTCTTC
-	TRBV10-3	-	TRBJ2-1	CAISESMGRDVDNEQFF	TGTGCCATCAGTGAGTCGATGGGCAGGGACGTGGACAATGAGCAGTTCTTC
TRBD1	TRBV9	-	TRBJ1-6	CASSPPGQGGSPLHF	TGTGCCAGCAGTCCTCCGGGACAGGGAGGTTCACCCCTCCACTTT
-	TRBV6-2/TRBV6-3	-	TRBJ1-2	CASSLQGDGGGYTF	TGTGCCAGCAGTCTTCAAGGGGACGGGGGTGGCTACACCTTC
TRBD1	TRBV28	-	TRBJ1-2	CASSRNRGDYGYTF	TGTGCCAGCAGTCGAAACAGGGGCGACTATGGCTACACCTTC
TRBD1	TRBV2	-	TRBJ1-2	CASRAGQGATGYTF	TGTGCCAGCAGAGCCGGACAGGGGGCGACGGGCTACACCTTC
-	TRBV11-2	-	TRBJ2-1	CASTLTSDLSYNEQFF	TGTGCCAGCACCCTTACCAGTGACTTGTCCTACAATGAGCAGTTCTTC
TRBD1	TRBV28	-	TRBJ2-1	CASSTPVRAQGDEQFF	TGTGCCAGCAGCACCCCGGTGAGGGCTCAGGGGGATGAGCAGTTCTTC
-	TRBV18	-	TRBJ1-2	CASSPNLTANYGYTF	TGTGCCAGCTCACCGAATTTGACAGCTAACTATGGCTACACCTTC
-	TRBV19	-	TRBJ1-2	CASSNQDTNYGYTF	TGTGCCAGTAGTAACCAGGATACTAACTATGGCTACACCTTC
TRBD1	TRBV6-5	-	TRBJ1-2	CASRSWTGNYGYTF	TGTGCCAGCAGATCTTGGACAGGGAACTATGGCTACACCTTC
-	TRBV19	-	TRBJ2-3	CASTREGADTQYF	TGTGCCAGTACTCGAGAAGGGGCAGATACGCAGTATTTT
-	TRBV3-1/TRBV3-2	-	TRBJ2-5	CASKGSTETQYF	TGTGCCAGCAAGGGGTCTACGGAGACCCAGTACTTC
-	TRBV7-9	-	TRBJ2-7	CASSRGEYEQYF	TGTGCCAGCAGTCGTGGGGAGTACGAGCAGTACTTC
-	TRBV7-7	-	TRBJ2-2	CASSLVGSGELFF	TGTGCTAGCAGCTTAGTAGGGTCGGGGGAGCTGTTTTTT
-	TRBV6-2/TRBV6-3	once	TRBJ1-3	CASSTGLGNTIYF	TGTGCCAGCAGTACCGGTCTTGGAAACACCATATATTTT
TRBD1	TRBV7-2	-	TRBJ1-6	CASSWDRVASPLHF	TGTGCCAGCAGCTGGGACAGGGTGGCATCACCCCTCCACTTT
-	TRBV25-1	-	TRBJ1-1	CASKHRERLAEAFF	TGTGCCAGCAAGCACAGGGAAAGGTTGGCTGAAGCTTTCTTT
-	TRBV9	-	TRBJ2-2	CASSVESAPGELFF	TGTGCCAGCAGCGTAGAATCGGCGCCCGGGGAGCTGTTTTTT
-	TRBV5-1	-	TRBJ2-7	CASRSGVVHEQYF	TGCGCCAGCAGATCAGGGGTGGTGCACGAGCAGTACTTC
TRBD1	TRBV30	-	TRBJ1-5	CAWSVRGKLTPQHF	TGTGCCTGGAGTGTCAGGGGGAAGTTAACGCCCCAGCATTTT
-	TRBV5-5	-	TRBJ2-1	CASSLGGPFSIDEQFF	TGTGCCAGCAGCTTGGGGGGGCCTTTTAGCATCGATGAGCAGTTCTTC
-	TRBV19	-	TRBJ2-2	CASSIPGIGTGELFF	TGTGCCAGTAGTATACCAGGGATCGGCACCGGGGAGCTGTTTTTT
-	TRBV6-5	-	TRBJ1-1	CASRRGPTSTEAFF	TGTGCCAGCAGGCGGGGACCGACGAGCACTGAAGCTTTCTTT
-	TRBV27	once	TRBJ1-1	CASSFHRDGHNEAFF	TGTGCCAGCAGTTTCCACCGGGACGGTCACAATGAAGCTTTCTTT
-	TRBV5-1	-	TRBJ1-1	CASSLGVETEAFF	TGCGCCAGCAGCTTGGGGGTGGAAACTGAAGCTTTCTTT
-	TRBV7-6	-	TRBJ2-6	CASSPPGWGTGANVLTF	TGTGCCAGCAGCCCCCCAGGGTGGGGAACTGGGGCCAACGTCCTGACTTTC
-	TRBV7-9	-	TRBJ2-1	CASIYGYEQFF	TGTGCCAGCATCTATGGCTATGAGCAGTTCTTC
-	TRBV9	-	TRBJ1-6	CASSVAGGNNSPLHF	TGTGCCAGCAGCGTAGCCGGGGGTAACAATTCACCCCTCCACTTT
-	TRBV19	-	TRBJ1-1	CASSIGTNTEAFF	TGTGCCAGTAGTATAGGGACGAACACTGAAGCTTTCTTT
-	TRBV10-3	-	TRBJ1-2	CATRGDGARGYTF	TGTGCCACCAGAGGGGACGGCGCGAGGGGCTACACCTTC
-	TRBV19	-	TRBJ1-1	CASSVTVMNTEAFF	TGTGCCAGTAGCGTGACAGTGATGAACACTGAAGCTTTCTTT
TRBD1	TRBV7-8	-	TRBJ1-1	CASSVTGVNTEAFF	TGTGCCAGCAGCGTTACAGGGGTGAACACTGAAGCTTTCTTT
TRBD2	TRBV29-1	-	TRBJ2-7	CSVVPAGVIHEQYF	TGCAGCGTTGTTCCAGCGGGAGTAATCCACGAGCAGTACTTC
-	TRBV6-5	-	TRBJ1-5	CASSTLGQPQHF	TGTGCCAGCAGTACTCTCGGGCAGCCCCAGCATTTT
TRBD2	TRBV5-1	-	TRBJ2-7	CASSSGLAGNEQYF	TGCGCCAGCAGCTCGGGACTAGCGGGGAACGAGCAGTACTTC
TRBD1	TRBV29-1	once	TRBJ1-1	CSGGETGLSEAFF	TGCAGCGGGGGTGAGACAGGGCTGAGTGAAGCTTTCTTT
-	TRBV7-6	-	TRBJ2-1	CASSLRPQRGNEQFF	TGTGCCAGCAGCTTACGCCCCCAAAGGGGCAATGAGCAGTTCTTC
TRBD1	TRBV6-5	-	TRBJ1-6	CASTRGQGGSPLHF	TGTGCCAGCACCCGGGGACAGGGGGGTTCACCCCTCCACTTT
TRBD1	TRBV11-3	-	TRBJ2-7	CASSLAPGGGYEQYF	TGTGCCAGCAGCTTAGCGCCAGGGGGCGGCTACGAGCAGTACTTC
TRBD2	TRBV7-8	-	TRBJ2-2	CASSALAGGTGELFF	TGTGCCAGCAGCGCCCTAGCGGGAGGCACCGGGGAGCTGTTTTTT
TRBD2	TRBV4-1	-	TRBJ2-1	CASRATSGRNEQFF	TGCGCCAGCAGGGCTACTAGCGGGAGGAATGAGCAGTTCTTC
-	TRBV11-3	-	TRBJ1-4	CASSLEGTSDEKLFF	TGTGCCAGCAGCTTAGAGGGGACATCCGATGAAAAACTGTTTTTT
-	TRBV7-8	-	TRBJ1-6	CASSLVQGNSPLHF	TGTGCCAGCAGCTTAGTGCAGGGTAATTCACCCCTCCACTTT
-	TRBV9	-	TRBJ2-1	CASSVTEYNEQFF	TGTGCCAGCAGCGTGACTGAGTACAATGAGCAGTTCTTC
-	TRBV11-3	-	TRBJ2-7	CASSFGTSYEQYF	TGTGCCAGCAGCTTTGGGACCTCCTACGAGCAGTACTTC
-	TRBV7-9	-	TRBJ2-7	CASSLDLAPHEQYF	TGTGCCAGCAGCTTAGATCTAGCTCCCCACGAGCAGTACTTC
-	TRBV30	once	TRBJ1-2	CAWSMSAISNYGYTF	TGTGCCTGGAGTATGTCCGCCATATCTAACTATGGCTACACCTTC
TRBD1	TRBV6-5	-	TRBJ2-2	CASRSDRVPTGELFF	TGTGCCAGCAGGTCCGACAGGGTACCCACCGGGGAGCTGTTTTTT
-	TRBV4-1	-	TRBJ2-2	CASSLGHGTGELFF	TGCGCCAGCAGCCTCGGGCACGGGACCGGGGAGCTGTTTTTT
-	TRBV28	once	TRBJ1-2	CASSLTRNGYTF	TGTGCCAGCAGTCTAACACGCAATGGCTACACCTTC
TRBD1	TRBV7-9	-	TRBJ2-7	CASSSSQGPLYEQYF	TGTGCCAGCAGCTCCTCACAGGGGCCTCTCTACGAGCAGTACTTC
TRBD1	TRBV27	-	TRBJ1-2	CASSPGTGGTYGYTF	TGTGCCAGCAGTCCAGGGACAGGGGGCACCTATGGCTACACCTTC